This TCR beta chain was recorded in a study of blood T cells in healthy people across ages. This CDR3 spans 11 amino acids. Trimming stripped 4 bases from V and 2 bases from J, with 6 bases between. In germline, CDR1 is SQVTM, CDR2 ANQGSEA. Study-wide results and caveats: Versus aged donors, long-lived donors had higher diversity and more naive CD4+ cells.

In regard to this clonotype: Its antigen is not identified.

Through a sample-barcoded 5' primer and a J-beta primer mix, a second PCR was run for roughly 6 to 11 cycles. Via MiXCR, TCRdb re-called the 5' RACE reads, giving one row per CDR3 protein. The table lists over 600,000 distinct CDR3 sequences, about 43% of them singletons. The sequencing input was blood. This sequence was found in an elderly man in good health. The rearrangement uses TRBV29-1 and TRBJ2-7; unclear D gene. The CDR3 region has the DNA TGCAGCGTTGGGCAGGCCTACGAGCAGTACTTC. Protein: CSVGQAYEQYF.